The 5 T cell receptor beta chains given below trace back to one sample, sequenced in a study of blood T cell repertoires in COVID-19. Assay: immunoSEQ multiplex PCR; the TCRdb copy retains only in-frame clones and omits some. This sample has about 170,000 clones, with about four fifths found just once. Material: peripheral blood. The receptors shown here come from a woman over 75 with acute or convalescent COVID-19.

The rearrangement joins TRBV6-1 to TRBJ1-2; D perhaps matches TRBD1 (6 bases). The CDR3 sequence is 14 residues long. V dropped 2 bases and J dropped 8 bases, with 15 bases sitting between them. Germline-derived CDR1 and CDR2 are MNHNS and SASEGT. The CDR3 coding sequence is TGTGCCAGCAGTGAAACCGCGCAGGGGTTAGGCTACACCTTC. It yields the protein CASSETAQGLGYTF.

V is TRBV27 and J is TRBJ2-1; the match to TRBD2 covers 8 bases. This CDR3 region has 14 residues. V lost 6 bases to trimming and J lost 6 bases; unmatched junction nucleotides: 7. Germline-derived CDR1 and CDR2 are MNHEY and SMNVEV (reference sequence). The CDR3 nucleotides read TGTGCCAGCAGGCCTCGGACTAGCAGCAATGAGCAGTTCTTC. Amino acids: CASRPRTSSNEQFF.

This rearrangement joins TRBV6-2 or TRBV6-3 to TRBJ2-1; 7 bases align to TRBD2. V dropped 0 bases and J dropped 6; count of bases not matched to a gene: 2. The germline gives CDR1 MNHEY, CDR2 SVGEGT. This CDR3 comprises 14 residues. CDR3 region: CASSYSGLVNEQFF. The CDR3 bases are TGTGCCAGCAGTTACTCCGGACTAGTCAATGAGCAGTTCTTC.

This sequence joins TRBV6-5 and TRBJ1-1; the D gene is possibly TRBD1 (6 bases). The CDR3 contains 14 residues. The germline gives CDR1 MNHEY, CDR2 SVGAGI. Trimming removed 8 bases at V and 5 bases at J, with 18 bases between. The CDR3: CASYEDSSRTEAFF. As DNA, the CDR3 is TGTGCCAGCTATGAGGACAGTTCGAGGACTGAAGCTTTCTTT.

J is TRBJ1-2 and V is TRBV4-2, with a possible D match to TRBD1 (5 bases). V gave up 1 base and J gave up 7 bases, with 16 bases separating them. Looked up from germline, CDR1 is LGHNA and CDR2 is YNFKEQ. This CDR3 is 15 amino acids long. CDR3 nucleotides: TGTGCCAGCAGCCAAGGGATCGACCAGGGCCGTGGCTACACCTTC. This gives the protein CASSQGIDQGRGYTF.